The 32 T cell receptor beta chains listed next were all sequenced from one sample in a study of CD8+ T cells in alopecia areata. Treatment specified: oral pan-JAK inhibitor, 5-10 mg twice daily. cDNA serving as the sequencing template came from extracted, reverse transcribed RNA. Assay used: immunoSEQ multiplex PCR; TCRdb lists only in-frame clones, some missing. The repertoire holds around 150,000 clones, with less than 80% as singletons. The source was CD4+ T cells sorted from blood, collected at week 24, from a patient treated with tofacitinib. The receptors were gathered from a human donor with alopecia areata.

The V call is TRBV4-2, the J call TRBJ2-7; D is perhaps TRBD2 (5 bases). Looked up from germline, CDR1 is LGHNA and CDR2 is YNFKEQ. This CDR3 contains 14 residues. Trimming shortened V by 0 bases and J by 6 bases, and 12 bases separated the two germline ends. The CDR3 DNA sequence: TGTGCCAGCAGCCAAGAACCCCATCGGGGCGAGCAGTACTTC. Translating it yields CASSQEPHRGEQYF.

The V gene is TRBV7-9, the J gene TRBJ2-1; TRBD2 agrees at 8 bases. This CDR3 region has 17 residues. V was clipped by 4 bases and J by 7 bases; unmatched bases: 15. CDR1 is SEHNR, CDR2 FQNEAQ, per germline (reference sequence). The CDR3 spells CASSSGPPAGDLNEQFF. The CDR3 bases are TGTGCCAGCAGCTCCGGCCCACCAGCGGGAGACCTTAATGAGCAGTTCTTC.

The rearrangement joins TRBV29-1 to TRBJ1-2, with D unresolved. Between the trimmed V and J ends, which lost 3 bases and 6 bases, there was a span of 11 bases. This CDR3 is 12 amino acids long. Germline loops: CDR1 SQVTM, CDR2 ANQGSEA. The CDR3: CSVETRRDGYTF. In DNA form, the CDR3 reads TGCAGCGTTGAGACTCGGAGAGATGGCTACACCTTC.

The rearrangement uses TRBV29-1 and TRBJ1-1; possibly TRBD1 for D (5 bases). Trimming removed 3 bases at V and 4 bases at J, with 6 bases between. CDR3 length equals 11 residues. Looked up from germline, CDR1 is SQVTM and CDR2 is ANQGSEA. The CDR3 bases are TGCAGCGTTGACGGGGCCACTGAAGCTTTCTTT. Its translation: CSVDGATEAFF.

This clone was seen only a few times. The chain combines TRBV29-1 with TRBJ2-2; 7 bases align to TRBD2. V dropped 8 bases and J dropped 0; count of bases not matched to a gene: 3. This CDR3 has 13 amino acids. Germline CDR1 reads SQVTM; CDR2 reads ANQGSEA. CDR3 protein: CSSGTSNTGELFF. CDR3 DNA sequence: TGCAGCAGCGGGACTTCGAACACCGGGGAGCTGTTTTTT.

V usage is TRBV5-4 and J usage is TRBJ1-5, with D uncertain. V lost 4 bases and J lost 1, with 12 bases in between. The germline CDR1 and CDR2 sequences are SGHNT and YYREEE (reference sequence). CDR3 length equals 15 residues. CDR3: CASSPGPVSNQPQHF. In nucleotides, the CDR3 is TGTGCCAGCAGCCCCGGGCCCGTGAGCAATCAGCCCCAGCATTTT.

This chain uses TRBV27 with TRBJ2-7; no reliable D call. With 5 bases removed from V and 6 bases from J, the gap between germline ends came to 14 bases. The V gene's germline CDR1 is MNHEY and CDR2 SMNVEV (reference sequence). The CDR3 sequence is 13 residues long. The chain's CDR3 is CASSPFKATEQYF. The CDR3, as DNA: TGTGCCAGCAGTCCCTTTAAAGCGACCGAGCAGTACTTC.

The chain uses TRBV6-1 and TRBJ2-4; D unresolved. This CDR3 is built from 15 residues. Trimming took 2 bases from V and 0 from J, leaving 8 bases between them. Germline lookup yields CDR1 MNHNS and CDR2 SASEGT. The CDR3 nucleotides read TGTGCCAGCAGTGAATGGGCTGTAGCCAAAAACATTCAGTACTTC. Translating gives CASSEWAVAKNIQYF.

This clone was detected a few times. The chain recombines TRBV19 with TRBJ2-2, with a weak D call TRBD2 (5 bases). The CDR3 is 15 amino acids. Germline V gene sequence: CDR1 LNHDA, CDR2 SQIVND (reference sequence). V dropped 5 bases and J dropped 6 bases, with 16 bases sitting between them. CDR3 region: CASSPRDPKPGELFF. The CDR3 region has the DNA TGTGCCAGTAGTCCCCGGGATCCAAAACCCGGGGAGCTGTTTTTT.

The chain combines TRBV18 with TRBJ2-7; 12 bases are shared with TRBD1. The germline V gene encodes CDR1 KGHSH and CDR2 LQKENI. J was trimmed by 0 bases and V by 3 bases; bases with no gene match: 6. The CDR3 has 17 amino acids. The CDR3 sequence: CASSPSGTGGISYEQYF. Written as DNA, the CDR3 is TGTGCCAGCTCACCTTCCGGGACAGGGGGCATCTCCTACGAGCAGTACTTC. Combining the CDR3 with reference TRBV18 and TRBJ2-7 gives the whole variable domain NAGVMQNPRHLVRRRGQEARLRCSPMKGHSHVYWYRQLPEEGLKFMVYLQKENIIDESGMPKERFSAEFPKEGPSILRIQQVVRGDSAAYFCASSPSGTGGISYEQYFGPGTRLTVT.

The gene calls are TRBV30 and TRBJ1-5, with no clear D. V lost 1 base and J lost 11, with 12 bases in between. Germline loops: CDR1 GTSNPN, CDR2 SVGIG (reference sequence). The CDR3 covers 12 residues. This CDR3 is CAWSASSQAQHF. CDR3 DNA sequence: TGTGCCTGGAGTGCCTCCTCCCAGGCCCAGCATTTT.

Points on this clone: This same CDR3 is encoded by further DNA sequences in the sample. This chain joins TRBV30 and TRBJ1-5; D unresolved. V lost 1 base, J lost 3 bases, and 7 bases lay in between. Per germline, CDR1 GTSNPN and CDR2 SVGIG (reference sequence). The CDR3 is 13 amino acids. Here the CDR3 DNA reads TGTGCCTGGAGTGGTGGGCTCAATCAGCCCCAGCATTTT. Protein product: CAWSGGLNQPQHF.

This clone came up a few times. V is TRBV7-2 and J is TRBJ2-6; D may be TRBD2 (5 bases). The CDR3 runs 15 residues. Germline V gene sequence: CDR1 SGHTA, CDR2 FQGNSA. V lost 4 bases and J lost 1, with 8 bases in between. The CDR3 loop reads CASSYRESGANVLTF. The CDR3 DNA reads TGTGCCAGCAGCTACCGGGAATCTGGGGCCAACGTCCTGACTTTC.

The chain links TRBV7-9 to TRBJ2-7; D is uncertain. Germline V gene data show CDR1 as SEHNR and CDR2 as FQNEAQ (reference sequence). Trimming took off 5 bases at V and 2 bases at J, with 13 bases between the two ends. The length of the CDR3 is 14 residues. The CDR3 spells CASSRRPVPYEQYF. CDR3 DNA: TGTGCCAGCAGCCGTCGGCCGGTCCCCTACGAGCAGTACTTC.

The table lists this clone with a few counts. The chain uses TRBV29-1 and TRBJ2-1; D might be TRBD2 (5 bases). The germline V gene has CDR1 SQVTM and CDR2 ANQGSEA. This CDR3 contains 12 residues. V was clipped by 8 bases and J by 2 bases, with 10 bases between them. The CDR3 sequence is CSSGAAYNEQFF. The CDR3 bases are TGCAGCAGCGGTGCGGCCTACAATGAGCAGTTCTTC.

This clone has only a few counts. The J gene is TRBJ1-5, the V gene TRBV30; unclear D gene. There are 10 residues in the CDR3. CDR1 is GTSNPN, CDR2 SVGIG, per germline (reference sequence). Trimming removed 5 bases at V and 8 bases at J, with 7 bases between. The CDR3 sequence: CAWLAKPQHF. The CDR3 DNA follows: TGTGCCTGGTTGGCCAAGCCCCAGCATTTT. Looking up the rest from reference TRBV30 and TRBJ1-5 gives the full variable domain: SQTIHQWPATLVQPVGSPLSLECTVEGTSNPNLYWYRQAAGRGLQLLFYSVGIGQISSEVPQNLSASRPQDRQFILSSKKLLLSDSGFYLCAWLAKPQHFGDGTRLSIL.

The chain recombines TRBV9 with TRBJ2-2; 7 nucleotides match TRBD1. This CDR3 comprises 15 residues. Germline V CDR1 and CDR2: SGDLS, YYNGEE. With V trimmed by 0 bases and J by 5 bases, 4 bases remained unmatched. In DNA form, the CDR3 reads TGTGCCAGCAGCGTAGATGACAGGGAGACCGGGGAGCTGTTTTTT. Amino acids: CASSVDDRETGELFF.

J is TRBJ2-5 and V is TRBV27, with 8 bases lining up with TRBD1. Germline V gene data show CDR1 as MNHEY and CDR2 as SMNVEV (reference sequence). The CDR3 length is 14 residues. V lost 5 bases to trimming and J lost 7 bases; unmatched junction nucleotides: 9. CDR3 DNA: TGTGCCAGCAGTGACAGGGGCGAAGGAGGGACCCAGTACTTC. Translating gives CASSDRGEGGTQYF.

The chain is built from TRBV10-3 and TRBJ1-6, with no clear D. Germline CDR1 is ENHRY and CDR2 is SYGVKD. With 6 bases removed from V and 8 bases from J, the gap between germline ends came to 17 bases. This CDR3 is 15 amino acids long. The CDR3 sequence: CAISGQLTYDSPLHF. The CDR3 nucleotides are TGTGCCATCAGCGGGCAGCTAACGTATGATTCACCCCTCCACTTT.

The rearrangement joins TRBV30 to TRBJ1-2, with unresolved D. Germline-derived CDR1 and CDR2 are GTSNPN and SVGIG (reference sequence). The CDR3 is 14 amino acids. Trimming shortened V by 5 bases and J by 0 bases, and 13 bases separated the two germline ends. The CDR3 here is CAWGGRTANYGYTF. In nucleotides, the CDR3 is TGTGCCTGGGGCGGACGGACTGCTAACTATGGCTACACCTTC. The entire variable domain, with the rest obtained from reference TRBV30 and TRBJ1-2, is as follows: SQTIHQWPATLVQPVGSPLSLECTVEGTSNPNLYWYRQAAGRGLQLLFYSVGIGQISSEVPQNLSASRPQDRQFILSSKKLLLSDSGFYLCAWGGRTANYGYTFGSGTRLTVV.

V and J are TRBV5-1 and TRBJ2-7, with D unclear. Trimming cost V 4 bases and J 0 bases, with 11 bases left between them. Per germline, CDR1 SGHRS and CDR2 YFSETQ. This CDR3 is 14 amino acids long. The DNA for the CDR3 is TGCGCCAGCAGCCCGGACCTCAGCTCCTACGAGCAGTACTTC. Its protein is CASSPDLSSYEQYF. Together with reference TRBV5-1 and TRBJ2-7, the CDR3 gives the full variable domain: KAGVTQTPRYLIKTRGQQVTLSCSPISGHRSVSWYQQTPGQGLQFLFEYFSETQRNKGNFPGRFSGRQFSNSRSEMNVSTLELGDSALYLCASSPDLSSYEQYFGPGTRLTVT.

This clone showed up just once. The genes are TRBV30 and TRBJ2-7; 10 bases are shared with TRBD1. Unmatched junction bases numbered 10, after V lost 4 bases and J lost 7 bases. The CDR3 length is 14 residues. Germline-derived CDR1 and CDR2 are GTSNPN and SVGIG (reference sequence). The CDR3 protein is CAWTTGQGFGEQYF. As DNA, the CDR3 is TGTGCCTGGACGACGGGACAGGGGTTTGGAGAGCAGTACTTC.

The rearrangement links TRBV2 to TRBJ1-6; D unclear. This CDR3 contains 17 residues. Trimming took 4 bases from V and 0 from J, leaving 13 bases between them. CDR1 is SNHLY, CDR2 FYNNEI, per germline. The CDR3 protein is CASSANSLSSYNSPLHF. CDR3 coding DNA: TGTGCCAGCAGTGCAAACAGTCTGAGCTCCTATAATTCACCCCTCCACTTT.

This clone was counted only a few times. This chain links TRBV29-1 with TRBJ1-1; 7 nucleotides align to TRBD1. CDR1 and CDR2 (germline): SQVTM, ANQGSEA. V shed 7 bases, J shed 6 bases, and the junction held 5 bases outside the gene matches. The CDR3 extends over 11 amino acids. The CDR3 DNA is TGCAGCGCCGGACAGGTGCCTGAAGCTTTCTTT. Translating it yields CSAGQVPEAFF.

This sequence joins TRBV29-1 and TRBJ2-7; TRBD1 matches at 10 bases. Trimming took 4 bases from V and 5 from J; bases not matched to a gene: 11. The length of the CDR3 is 15 residues. Germline V gene sequence: CDR1 SQVTM, CDR2 ANQGSEA. The CDR3 DNA is TGCAGCGTTGGAAGAGGGACAGGGGTATTCGACGAGCAGTACTTC. This encodes CSVGRGTGVFDEQYF.

A single count supports this clone. The chain recombines TRBV19 with TRBJ1-5; D is unresolved. The V gene's germline CDR1 is LNHDA and CDR2 SQIVND (reference sequence). Deletions cut 5 bases from V and 5 bases from J, with 10 bases between. The CDR3 is 13 residues long. The DNA of the CDR3 is TGTGCCAGTAGTGTTGGACGGGATCAGCCCCAGCATTTT. It encodes CASSVGRDQPQHF.

The chain is built from TRBV7-9 and TRBJ1-2; D ambiguous. Germline V lookup: CDR1 SEHNR, CDR2 FQNEAQ (reference sequence). The CDR3 runs 14 residues. The V end lost 5 bases, the J end lost 8 bases, and 18 bases lay between the germline ends. In DNA form, the CDR3 reads TGTGCCAGCAGCCCCATTCAGGTTCGAAGGGGCTACACCTTC. Residues: CASSPIQVRRGYTF. Combining the CDR3 with reference TRBV7-9 and TRBJ1-2 gives the whole variable domain DTGVSQNPRHKITKRGQNVTFRCDPISEHNRLYWYRQTLGQGPEFLTYFQNEAQLEKSRLLSDRFSAERPKGSFSTLEIQRTEQGDSAMYLCASSPIQVRRGYTFGSGTRLTVV.

As regards this clone: This CDR3 is also generated by other DNA sequences in the sample. This rearrangement joins TRBV25-1 to TRBJ1-1, with D uncertain. Germline CDR1 is MGHDK and CDR2 is SYGVNS. The CDR3 has 12 residues. V was trimmed by 3 bases and J by 3 bases, leaving 5 bases between them. The CDR3 spells CASSEQHTEAFF. In DNA, the CDR3 is TGTGCCAGCAGTGAGCAACACACTGAAGCTTTCTTT.

This clone appeared a single time. This sequence joins TRBV6-5 and TRBJ1-2; tentative D call: TRBD1 (5 bases). Germline values: CDR1 MNHEY, CDR2 SVGAGI. The CDR3 covers 12 residues. Trimming stripped 6 bases from V and 1 base from J, with 6 bases between. CDR3 region: CASRQVNYGYTF. The CDR3 nucleotides are TGTGCCAGCAGACAGGTTAACTATGGCTACACCTTC.

The chain uses TRBV2 and TRBJ2-5, with 12 bases fitting TRBD1. There are 16 residues in the CDR3. Germline-derived CDR1 and CDR2 are SNHLY and FYNNEI. J lost 4 bases, V lost 6 bases, and 9 bases had no gene match. In DNA, the CDR3 is TGTGCCAGCAGCGCCGGGACAGGGGGCTTGGGAGAGACCCAGTACTTC. This translates into CASSAGTGGLGETQYF.

The gene calls are TRBV11-2 and TRBJ2-3; no reliable D call. V was trimmed by 3 bases and J by 1 base, leaving 5 bases between them. The CDR3 loop spans 13 amino acids. Germline V gene data show CDR1 as SGHAT and CDR2 as FQNNGV. In DNA form, the CDR3 reads TGTGCCAGCAGCTTCCGGGGCACAGATACGCAGTATTTT. As protein: CASSFRGTDTQYF. The variable domain in full, completed from reference TRBV11-2 and TRBJ2-3, reads EAGVAQSPRYKIIEKRQSVAFWCNPISGHATLYWYQQILGQGPKLLIQFQNNGVVDDSQLPKDRFSAERLKGVDSTLKIQPAKLEDSAVYLCASSFRGTDTQYFGPGTRLTVL.

The chain links TRBV25-1 to TRBJ1-2; 7 nucleotides align to TRBD1. Trimming cost V 3 bases and J 4 bases; bases outside gene matches: 8. Germline-derived CDR1 and CDR2 are MGHDK and SYGVNS. The CDR3 runs to 15 residues. Written as DNA, the CDR3 is TGTGCCAGCAGTGACTTAGGGGGACAGCCCTATGGCTACACCTTC. Protein product: CASSDLGGQPYGYTF.